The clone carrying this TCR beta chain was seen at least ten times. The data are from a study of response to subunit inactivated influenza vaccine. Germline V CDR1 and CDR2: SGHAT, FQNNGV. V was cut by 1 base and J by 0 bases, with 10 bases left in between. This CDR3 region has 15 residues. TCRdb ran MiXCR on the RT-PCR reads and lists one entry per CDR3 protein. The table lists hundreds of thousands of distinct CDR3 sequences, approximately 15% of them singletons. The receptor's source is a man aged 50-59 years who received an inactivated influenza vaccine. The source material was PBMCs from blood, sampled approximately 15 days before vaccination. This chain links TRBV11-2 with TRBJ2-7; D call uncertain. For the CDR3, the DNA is TGTGCCAGCAGCTTAGTGCACCAGACCTCCTACGAGCAGTACTTC. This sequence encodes CASSLVHQTSYEQYF.